Listed below are T cell receptor beta chains from one sample, sequenced in a study of regulatory T cells in long-lasting Graves disease. A single record per CDR3 protein comes from TCRdb applying MiXCR to the multiplex PCR reads. The sample includes some 330,000 distinct CDR3 sequences, approximately 12% seen only once; the top ten take approximately 20%. The data were also submitted as part of a second study, on T cells in Graves' hyperthyroidism and ophthalmopathy.

The material was peripheral blood mononuclear cells (PBMCs), obtained at new diagnosis, from a patient treated with antithyroid drugs. These receptors all stem from a woman under 30 with Graves disease. The CDR3 runs from the conserved cysteine through the conserved F or W. Fields, in order: V gene, D gene, clone size, J gene, CDR3 protein, CDR3 DNA. D genes are given only for firm matches. Size values are once, few and many counts, or a class for expanded clones, and some rows have none.

V: TRBV28
D: -
size: -
J: TRBJ1-5
CDR3: CASSFLRGGGNQPQHF
DNA: TGTGCCAGCAGTTTTCTGAGGGGTGGCGGCAATCAGCCCCAGCATTTT

V: TRBV15
D: -
size: few
J: TRBJ1-5
CDR3: CATSRVDQPQHF
DNA: TGTGCCACCAGCAGGGTGGATCAGCCCCAGCATTTT

V: TRBV10-3
D: -
size: -
J: TRBJ2-1
CDR3: CAISGWDNNEQFF
DNA: TGTGCCATCAGTGGGTGGGATAACAATGAGCAGTTCTTC

V: TRBV18
D: -
size: many
J: TRBJ2-7
CDR3: CASSHGSHSTYEQYF
DNA: TGTGCCAGCTCTCACGGATCTCACAGCACCTACGAGCAGTACTTC

V: TRBV20-1
D: TRBD1
size: many
J: TRBJ2-3
CDR3: CSPGTGAGRFTDTQYF
DNA: TGCAGTCCAGGGACAGGGGCGGGTCGGTTTACAGATACGCAGTATTTT

V: TRBV12-3/TRBV12-4
D: -
size: many
J: TRBJ1-2
CDR3: CASRRAPYGYTF
DNA: TGTGCCAGCAGGCGGGCTCCCTATGGCTACACCTTC

V: TRBV29-1
D: -
size: many
J: TRBJ2-5
CDR3: CSVADAQETQYF
DNA: TGCAGCGTTGCGGACGCCCAAGAGACCCAGTACTTC

V: TRBV28
D: -
size: many
J: TRBJ1-4
CDR3: CASSFQGSEKLFF
DNA: TGTGCCAGCAGTTTCCAGGGATCTGAAAAACTGTTTTTT

V: TRBV5-1
D: TRBD1
size: many
J: TRBJ1-2
CDR3: CASSLEWTGDYTF
DNA: TGCGCCAGCAGCTTGGAGTGGACAGGGGACTACACCTTC

V: TRBV6-5
D: TRBD2
size: -
J: TRBJ2-3
CDR3: CASSYETSGPTDTQYF
DNA: TGTGCCAGCAGTTACGAGACTAGCGGGCCCACAGATACGCAGTATTTT

V: TRBV28
D: TRBD1
size: few
J: TRBJ2-5
CDR3: CASSAGTGGRTQYF
DNA: TGTGCCAGCAGTGCCGGGACAGGGGGGAGGACCCAGTACTTC

V: TRBV12-5
D: -
size: -
J: TRBJ2-3
CDR3: CASFRDGSTDTQYF
DNA: TGTGCTAGTTTCCGGGACGGCAGCACAGATACGCAGTATTTT

V: TRBV6-2/TRBV6-3
D: -
size: few
J: TRBJ2-7
CDR3: CASSAGGGYEQYF
DNA: TGTGCCAGCAGTGCCGGGGGCGGGTACGAGCAGTACTTC

V: TRBV24-1
D: -
size: many
J: TRBJ1-4
CDR3: CATSDSLAEGRNEKLFF
DNA: TGTGCCACCAGTGATTCCCTAGCGGAGGGACGAAATGAAAAACTGTTTTTT

V: TRBV12-3/TRBV12-4
D: -
size: -
J: TRBJ1-1
CDR3: CASSLTQVNTEAFF
DNA: TGTGCCAGCAGTTTAACCCAGGTGAACACTGAAGCTTTCTTT

V: TRBV5-1
D: -
size: few
J: TRBJ1-6
CDR3: CASSLPGDVNSPLHF
DNA: TGCGCCAGCAGCTTGCCAGGGGATGTTAATTCACCCCTCCACTTT

V: TRBV20-1
D: TRBD2
size: -
J: TRBJ2-3
CDR3: CSARGLAGGYFAADTQYF
DNA: TGCAGTGCCAGAGGACTAGCGGGAGGTTATTTTGCGGCAGATACGCAGTATTTT

V: TRBV20-1
D: -
size: many
J: TRBJ2-5
CDR3: CSALDRKETQYF
DNA: TGCAGTGCCCTGGACAGAAAAGAGACCCAGTACTTC

V: TRBV20-1
D: -
size: -
J: TRBJ2-5
CDR3: CSAFWGETQYF
DNA: TGCAGTGCTTTCTGGGGAGAGACCCAGTACTTC

V: TRBV18
D: -
size: -
J: TRBJ1-1
CDR3: CASPPWGTEAFF
DNA: TGTGCCAGCCCACCCTGGGGCACTGAAGCTTTCTTT

V: TRBV19
D: -
size: many
J: TRBJ2-1
CDR3: CASSRTLDGEQFF
DNA: TGTGCCAGTAGCCGAACCTTGGACGGAGAGCAGTTCTTC

V: TRBV6-2/TRBV6-3
D: TRBD2
size: -
J: TRBJ2-3
CDR3: CASGLAGGNTQYF
DNA: TGTGCCAGCGGGTTAGCGGGAGGTAATACGCAGTATTTT

V: TRBV12-3/TRBV12-4
D: -
size: many
J: TRBJ2-1
CDR3: CASSLPGPNSYNEQFF
DNA: TGTGCCAGCAGTTTGCCGGGACCGAATTCCTACAATGAGCAGTTCTTC

V: TRBV19
D: -
size: many
J: TRBJ1-1
CDR3: CASSIGGVWTEAFF
DNA: TGTGCCAGTAGTATCGGGGGGGTATGGACTGAAGCTTTCTTT

V: TRBV2
D: -
size: many
J: TRBJ2-5
CDR3: CASQDTVSQETQYF
DNA: TGCGCCAGCCAGGACACGGTATCACAAGAGACCCAGTACTTC

V: TRBV7-9
D: -
size: many
J: TRBJ2-7
CDR3: CASSLAVVGEQYF
DNA: TGTGCCAGCAGCTTAGCGGTGGTCGGCGAGCAGTACTTC

V: TRBV5-1
D: -
size: -
J: TRBJ2-3
CDR3: CASSFTGDGAQYF
DNA: TGCGCCAGCAGTTTTACGGGGGACGGGGCGCAGTATTTT

V: TRBV28
D: -
size: -
J: TRBJ1-5
CDR3: CASREGFQPQHF
DNA: TGTGCCAGCAGGGAGGGGTTCCAGCCCCAGCATTTT

V: TRBV27
D: -
size: many
J: TRBJ1-2
CDR3: CASSLFGTLPYGYTF
DNA: TGTGCCAGCAGTTTATTCGGGACATTACCCTATGGCTACACCTTC

V: TRBV12-3/TRBV12-4
D: -
size: many
J: TRBJ2-1
CDR3: CATSFWDIGNEQFF
DNA: TGTGCCACCTCGTTCTGGGATATAGGCAATGAGCAGTTCTTC

V: TRBV4-2
D: TRBD1
size: -
J: TRBJ1-1
CDR3: CASSSGLGQDGIEAFF
DNA: TGTGCCAGCAGTTCGGGGTTAGGACAGGACGGCATTGAAGCTTTCTTT

V: TRBV6-4
D: -
size: few
J: TRBJ1-6
CDR3: CATQGPKAGQGGGSYNSPLHF
DNA: TGTGCAACCCAAGGTCCAAAGGCGGGGCAGGGCGGTGGTTCCTATAATTCACCCCTCCACTTT

V: TRBV4-2
D: -
size: -
J: TRBJ2-7
CDR3: CASSQDYGDVAYEQYF
DNA: TGTGCCAGCAGCCAAGACTACGGGGACGTAGCCTACGAGCAGTACTTC

V: TRBV5-6
D: -
size: many
J: TRBJ1-1
CDR3: CASSRTRGMNTEAFF
DNA: TGTGCCAGCAGCCGGACGAGGGGTATGAACACTGAAGCTTTCTTT

V: TRBV20-1
D: -
size: many
J: TRBJ2-1
CDR3: CSAASYNEQFF
DNA: TGCAGTGCTGCCTCCTACAATGAGCAGTTCTTC

V: TRBV7-9
D: -
size: -
J: TRBJ1-4
CDR3: CASSSNGGGTNEKLFF
DNA: TGTGCCAGCAGCTCTAATGGGGGGGGAACTAATGAAAAACTGTTTTTT

V: TRBV27
D: TRBD2
size: once
J: TRBJ2-3
CDR3: CASSPRLAGETDTQYF
DNA: TGTGCCAGCAGTCCCAGACTAGCGGGAGAAACAGATACGCAGTATTTT

V: TRBV5-6
D: -
size: many
J: TRBJ2-3
CDR3: CASSLEPDTQYF
DNA: TGTGCCAGCAGCCTGGAACCCGATACGCAGTATTTT

V: TRBV12-3/TRBV12-4
D: -
size: many
J: TRBJ2-5
CDR3: CASSTDGGETQYF
DNA: TGTGCCAGCAGTACCGACGGAGGGGAGACCCAGTACTTC

V: TRBV5-1
D: TRBD1
size: -
J: TRBJ2-7
CDR3: CASSHNNRGEQYF
DNA: TGCGCCAGCAGCCATAATAACAGGGGCGAGCAGTACTTC

V: TRBV19
D: -
size: many
J: TRBJ2-1
CDR3: CASSILGGYNEQFF
DNA: TGTGCCAGTAGTATACTCGGCGGCTACAATGAGCAGTTCTTC

V: TRBV20-1
D: TRBD1
size: -
J: TRBJ1-3
CDR3: CSARAGGNTIYF
DNA: TGCAGTGCTAGAGCAGGGGGTAACACCATATATTTT

V: TRBV6-5
D: TRBD1
size: -
J: TRBJ1-2
CDR3: CASSYSQGANYGYTF
DNA: TGTGCCAGCAGTTACTCGCAGGGGGCTAACTATGGCTACACCTTC